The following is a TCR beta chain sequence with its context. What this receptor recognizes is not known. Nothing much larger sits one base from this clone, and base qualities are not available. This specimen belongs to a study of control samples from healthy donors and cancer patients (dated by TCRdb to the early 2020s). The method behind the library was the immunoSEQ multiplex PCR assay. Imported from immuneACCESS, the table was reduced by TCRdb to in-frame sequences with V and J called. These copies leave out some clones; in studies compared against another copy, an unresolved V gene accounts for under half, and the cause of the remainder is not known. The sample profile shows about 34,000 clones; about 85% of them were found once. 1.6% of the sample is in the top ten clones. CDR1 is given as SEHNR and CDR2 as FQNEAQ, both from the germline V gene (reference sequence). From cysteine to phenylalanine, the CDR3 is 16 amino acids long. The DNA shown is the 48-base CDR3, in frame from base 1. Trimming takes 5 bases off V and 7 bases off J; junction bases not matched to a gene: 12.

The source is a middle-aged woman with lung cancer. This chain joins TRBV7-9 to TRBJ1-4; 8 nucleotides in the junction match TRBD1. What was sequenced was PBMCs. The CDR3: CASSPSPTGVGEKLFF. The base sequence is TGTGCCAGCAGCCCAAGCCCGACAGGGGTGGGTGAAAAACTGTTTTTT.